The T cell receptor (beta chain) under discussion was sequenced for a study of radiation and T cells in renal cell carcinoma. Study details: Nephrectomy followed 15 Gy stereotactic body radiation by 4 weeks. Study outcomes and limitations: Top tumor clonotypes rose in blood 2 weeks post-radiation, then contracted.

Assay used: immunoSEQ multiplex PCR; TCRdb lists only in-frame clones, some missing. The sample lists some 110,000 clones, about four fifths occurring once. Specified time point: baseline pretreatment blood. Treatment: 15 Gy SBRT to primary tumor, nephrectomy 4 weeks later. Serial blood draws occurred at baseline and 2 and 4 weeks post-SBRT. This renal cell carcinoma was of the clear cell type. As regards this clone: Its antigen is not known.

Per germline, CDR1 SQVTM and CDR2 ANQGSEA. V lost 7 bases to trimming and J lost 2 bases; unmatched junction nucleotides: 5. This CDR3 is 15 amino acids long. This receptor was identified in a woman aged 60-75 years with renal cell carcinoma. Sequenced material: blood, taken from a patient whose treatment included radiotherapy and nephrectomy. The J gene is TRBJ2-1, the V gene TRBV29-1, with 13 nucleotides matching TRBD2. The CDR3 sequence is CSALGTSGTYNEQFF. In DNA form, the CDR3 reads TGCAGCGCCCTTGGGACTAGCGGGACCTACAATGAGCAGTTCTTC.